The sequence of this TCR beta chain was determined in a study of blood T cell repertoires in COVID-19. Study summary: T cells, B-cell-depleted T cells, or PBMCs provided the cDNA or gDNA that served as material.

The CDR3 has 17 residues. Germline V gene data show CDR1 as SGHNT and CDR2 as YYREEE (reference sequence). Sequenced by immunoSEQ multiplex PCR; TCRdb stores in-frame clones only, minus some. In the table there are about 170,000 clones, roughly 91% of which are singletons. On this clone: One end of the junction does not line up with germline, which may come from a read error.

This receptor was obtained from a man aged 45-60 years who had recovered from COVID-19. The chain couples TRBV5-4 to TRBJ2-2; TRBD1 aligns across 10 bases. Sample: peripheral blood. The CDR3: CASSRLPGQGNPGELFF. In DNA form, the CDR3 reads TGTGCCAGCAGCAGATTACCGGGACAGGGGAACCCCGGGGAGCTGTTTTTT.